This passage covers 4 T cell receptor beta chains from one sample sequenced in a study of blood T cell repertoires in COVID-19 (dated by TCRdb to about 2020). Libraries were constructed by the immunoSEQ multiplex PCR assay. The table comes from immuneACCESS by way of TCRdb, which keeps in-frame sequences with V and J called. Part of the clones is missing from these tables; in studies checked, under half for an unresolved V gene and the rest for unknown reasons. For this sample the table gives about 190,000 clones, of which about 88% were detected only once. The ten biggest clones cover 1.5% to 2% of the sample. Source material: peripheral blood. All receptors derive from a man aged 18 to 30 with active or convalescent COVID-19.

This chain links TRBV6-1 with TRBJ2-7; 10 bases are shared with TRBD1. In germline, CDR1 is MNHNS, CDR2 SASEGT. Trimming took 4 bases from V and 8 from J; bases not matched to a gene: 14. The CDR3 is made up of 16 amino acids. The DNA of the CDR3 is TGTGCCAGCAGTGTCCTTACGTCCGGGACAGGGGCGAAGCAGTACTTC. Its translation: CASSVLTSGTGAKQYF.

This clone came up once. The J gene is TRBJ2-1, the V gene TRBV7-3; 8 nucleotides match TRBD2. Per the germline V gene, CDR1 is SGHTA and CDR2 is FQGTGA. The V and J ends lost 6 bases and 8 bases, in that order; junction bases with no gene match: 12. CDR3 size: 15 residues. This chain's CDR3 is CASSGSGSNGDEQFF. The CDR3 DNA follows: TGTGCCAGCAGTGGGAGCGGGAGTAACGGTGATGAGCAGTTCTTC.

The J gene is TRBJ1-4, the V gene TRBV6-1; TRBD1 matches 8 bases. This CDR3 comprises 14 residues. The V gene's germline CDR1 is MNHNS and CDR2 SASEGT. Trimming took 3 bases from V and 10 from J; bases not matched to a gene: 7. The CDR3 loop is CASSETGQGGKLFF. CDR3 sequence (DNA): TGTGCCAGCAGTGAGACAGGACAGGGTGGAAAACTGTTTTTT.

CDR3 loop: CASSQDAGPGGETQYF. DNA of the CDR3: TGTGCCAGCAGCCAAGATGCTGGGCCCGGAGGAGAGACCCAGTACTTC. The chain combines TRBV3-1 (or the pseudogene TRBV3-2) with TRBJ2-5; weak D call: TRBD2 (5 bases). Trimming removed 0 bases at V and 4 bases at J, with 15 bases between. Germline-derived CDR1 and CDR2 are LGHDT and YNNKEL (reference sequence). CDR3 size: 16 residues.